Sequencing of this T cell receptor (beta chain) was carried out in a study of CD8 T cells in ankylosing spondylitis. This CDR3 spans 14 amino acids. V dropped 0 bases and J dropped 6 bases, with 12 bases sitting between them. In germline, CDR1 is DFQATT, CDR2 SNEGSKA (reference sequence). Generation of TCR beta libraries employed quantitative 5'-RACE incorporating molecular barcodes. TCRdb recomputed calls from the 5' RACE reads with MiXCR, one row per CDR3 protein. The data hold some 240,000 distinct CDR3 sequences, with 8% to 9.5% observed a single time. Findings of the study overall: Enrichment of disease-linked clones was reportedly significant in matched ankylosing spondylitis synovial fluid. There were earlier reports of some motif variants in reactive arthritis synovial fluid and blood.

This clonotype has ten or more counts. As yet, its antigen is unknown. The material sequenced was blood, either unsorted or a sorted T cell fraction (not recorded which). The TCR comes from a male donor with ankylosing spondylitis or in good health (not recorded which). The chain employs TRBV20-1 and TRBJ2-1; tentatively, D is TRBD2 (5 bases). The CDR3 coding sequence is TGCAGTGCTAGAGAGCCGACTACCTTCAATGAGCAGTTCTTC. It yields the protein CSAREPTTFNEQFF.